The T cell receptor beta chain described here comes from a study of regulatory T cells in long-lasting Graves disease. As for the study in general: Prior antithyroid drug treatment in newly diagnosed Graves' patients lasted under 3 months.

The CDR3 runs 15 residues. In germline, CDR1 is LGHNA, CDR2 YSLEER. As concerns this clonotype: A junction boundary mismatches the germline segment, possibly from a read error.

The time point here: newly diagnosed GD, antithyroid drugs for less than 3 months. The TCR library was prepared using RNA isolated from PBMCs. Investigators prepared the TCR beta libraries by applying iRepertoire HTBI primers and Arm-PCR of CDR3 regions. MiXCR, run by TCRdb on the multiplex PCR reads, gives a single entry per CDR3 protein. The sample yields some 330,000 distinct CDR3 sequences, roughly 12% seen once. This sample was shared with a second study, whose subject was T cells in Graves' hyperthyroidism and ophthalmopathy. That publication notes: HTBI primers were used for first-round RT-PCR of the TCR CDR3. From stable hyperthyroidism, ophthalmopathy was separated by a 13 V-J model. Ophthalmopathy, which appeared later, was predicted by the model a median about 5.9 months before onset.

The chain joins TRBV4-3 to TRBJ2-7; 8 bases align to TRBD1. The source was peripheral blood mononuclear cells (PBMCs), collected at new diagnosis, from a patient treated with antithyroid drugs. The TCR sequence derives from a woman under 30 with Graves disease. The CDR3 protein is CASSQEGTGWYGQYF. DNA of the CDR3: TGCGCCAGCAGCCAAGAAGGGACAGGTTGGTACGGGCAGTACTTC.